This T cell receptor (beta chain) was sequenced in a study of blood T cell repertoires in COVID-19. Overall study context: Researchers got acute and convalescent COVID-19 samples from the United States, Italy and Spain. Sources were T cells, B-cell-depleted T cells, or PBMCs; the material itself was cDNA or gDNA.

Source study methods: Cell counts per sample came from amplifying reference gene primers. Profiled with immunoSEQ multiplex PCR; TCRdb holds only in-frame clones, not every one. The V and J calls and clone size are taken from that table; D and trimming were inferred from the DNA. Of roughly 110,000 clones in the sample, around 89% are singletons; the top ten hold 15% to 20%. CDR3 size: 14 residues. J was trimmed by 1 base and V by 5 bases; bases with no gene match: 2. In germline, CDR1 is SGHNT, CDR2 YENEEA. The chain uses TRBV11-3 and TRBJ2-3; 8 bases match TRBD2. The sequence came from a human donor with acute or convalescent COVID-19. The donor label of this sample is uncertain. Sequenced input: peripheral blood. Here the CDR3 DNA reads TGTGCCAGCAGCGCCGGGGGGGGCACAGATACGCAGTATTTT. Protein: CASSAGGGTDTQYF. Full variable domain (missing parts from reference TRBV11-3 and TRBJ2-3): EAGVVQSPRYKIIEKKQPVAFWCNPISGHNTLYWYLQNLGQGPELLIRYENEEAVDDSQLPKDRFSAERLKGVDSTLKIQPAELGDSAVYLCASSAGGGTDTQYFGPGTRLTVL.